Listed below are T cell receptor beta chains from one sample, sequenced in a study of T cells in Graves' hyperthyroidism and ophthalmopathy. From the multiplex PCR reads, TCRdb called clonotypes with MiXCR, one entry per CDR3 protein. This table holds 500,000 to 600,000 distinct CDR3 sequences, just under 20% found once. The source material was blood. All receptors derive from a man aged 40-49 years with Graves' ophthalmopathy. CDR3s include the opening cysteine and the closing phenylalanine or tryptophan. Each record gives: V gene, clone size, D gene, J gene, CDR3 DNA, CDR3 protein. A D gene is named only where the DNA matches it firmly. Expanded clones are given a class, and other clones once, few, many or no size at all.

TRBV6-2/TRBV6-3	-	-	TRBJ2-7	TGTGCCAGCAGTTACACACGGATCTCCTACGAGCAGTACTTC	CASSYTRISYEQYF
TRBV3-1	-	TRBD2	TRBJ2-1	TGTGCCAGCAGCCAAGAACTAGCGGGAGCCTACAATGAGCAGTTCTTC	CASSQELAGAYNEQFF
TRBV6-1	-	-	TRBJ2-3	TGTGCCAGCAGTTCTCCCGTCCCAGATACGCAGTATTTT	CASSSPVPDTQYF
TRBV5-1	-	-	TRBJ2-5	TGCGCCAGCAGCATACAGGGTAATGAGGAGACCCAGTACTTC	CASSIQGNEETQYF
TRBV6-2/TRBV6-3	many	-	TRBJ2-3	TGTGCCAGCAGCTCCGGACTATTCTCAGCTAGCACAGATACGCAGTATTTT	CASSSGLFSASTDTQYF
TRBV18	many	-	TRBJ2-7	TGTGCCAGCTCACCAGGGAACGCCTACGAGCAGTACTTC	CASSPGNAYEQYF
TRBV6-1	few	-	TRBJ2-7	TGTGCCAGCAGGACGGGGGACTTAGCCTACGAGCAGTACTTC	CASRTGDLAYEQYF
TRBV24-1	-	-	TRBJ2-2	TGTGCCACCAGTGATTTCCCCAAGTCTAACACCGGGGAGCTGTTTTTT	CATSDFPKSNTGELFF
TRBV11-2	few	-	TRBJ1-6	TGTGCCAGCAGCTTCCCCGGGGCAGGGGATTTGTCCCTCCACTTT	CASSFPGAGDLSLHF
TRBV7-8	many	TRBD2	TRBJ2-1	TGTGCCAGCGCGGCCCGCCGGGGGGACCGAAGTTACTCCTACAATGAGCAGTTCTTC	CASAARRGDRSYSYNEQFF
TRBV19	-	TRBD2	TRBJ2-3	TGTGCCAGTTCCCTAGCGGGAGGGCCAGTCGCAGATACGCAGTATTTT	CASSLAGGPVADTQYF
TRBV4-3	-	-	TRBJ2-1	TGCGCCAGCAGCCAAAGTGTCTACTCCTACAATGAGCAGTTCTTC	CASSQSVYSYNEQFF
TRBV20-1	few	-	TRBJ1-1	TGCAGTGCTAGAGCGCGACTCATGAACACTGAAGCTTTCTTT	CSARARLMNTEAFF
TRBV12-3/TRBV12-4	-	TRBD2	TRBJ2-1	TGTGCCAGCTCACCACCGGCGCGGGAGGCCGGCAATGAGCAGTTCTTC	CASSPPAREAGNEQFF
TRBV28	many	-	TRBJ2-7	TGTGCCAGCAGTTTTTTTGGACTTGACGCCTACGAGCAGTACTTC	CASSFFGLDAYEQYF
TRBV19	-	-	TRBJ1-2	TGTGCCACCCAAGGGCAGGGTCGGGGCTACACCTTC	CATQGQGRGYTF
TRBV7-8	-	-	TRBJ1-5	TGTGCCAGCAGCTTCTTTGGCCTCAAGAGCAATCAGCCCCAGCATTTT	CASSFFGLKSNQPQHF
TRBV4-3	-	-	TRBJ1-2	TGCGCCAGCAGCCCGGATCGGGGGGTGCGCGGCTACACCTTC	CASSPDRGVRGYTF
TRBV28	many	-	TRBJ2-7	TGTGCCAGCAGTTCCAACGGGGCTAGTGACTACGAGCAGTACTTC	CASSSNGASDYEQYF
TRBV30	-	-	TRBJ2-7	TGTGCCTGGAGTCAGGGTCATTCCTACGAGCAGTACTTC	CAWSQGHSYEQYF
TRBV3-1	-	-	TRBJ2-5	TGTGCCAGCAGCCAAGATTTCGGGAACCAGTACTTC	CASSQDFGNQYF
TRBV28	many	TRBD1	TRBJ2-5	TGTGCCAGCAGTCAAACAGGGGCCCGAGAGACCCAGTACTTC	CASSQTGARETQYF
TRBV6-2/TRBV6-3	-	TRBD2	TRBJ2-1	TGTGCCAGCATGGAGGGAGGGGCGGTGGGTGAGCAGTTCTTC	CASMEGGAVGEQFF
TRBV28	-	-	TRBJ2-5	TGTGCCAGCAGTCCAGTGGGTCAAGAGACCCAGTACTTC	CASSPVGQETQYF
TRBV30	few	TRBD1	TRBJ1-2	TGTGCCTGGATCCCGCAGGGGGGGGTAGGCTACACCTTC	CAWIPQGGVGYTF
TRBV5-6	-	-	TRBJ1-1	TGTGCCAGCAGCTTTAACCCGACAGTAATGAACACTGAAGCTTTCTTT	CASSFNPTVMNTEAFF
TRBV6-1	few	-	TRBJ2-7	TGTGCCAGCAGTGAAGGGCGGGGGCGGCCATGGGACGAGCAGTACTTC	CASSEGRGRPWDEQYF
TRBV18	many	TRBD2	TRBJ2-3	TGTGCCAGCTCACCACGGACTAGCGCAGATACGCAGTATTTT	CASSPRTSADTQYF
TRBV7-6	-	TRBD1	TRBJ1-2	TGTGCCAGCAGCTTAGGCAGGGGGCTAGGATATGGCTACACCTTC	CASSLGRGLGYGYTF
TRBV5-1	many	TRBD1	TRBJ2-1	TGCGCCAGCAGCTTGGGACAGGGAATTAATGAGCAGTTCTTC	CASSLGQGINEQFF
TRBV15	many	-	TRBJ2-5	TGTGCCACCAGCAGACAGACAGGGAGGGAGACCCAGTACTTC	CATSRQTGRETQYF
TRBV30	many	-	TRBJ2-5	TGTGCCTGGAGGGCCGGCGGGACCCAGTACTTC	CAWRAGGTQYF
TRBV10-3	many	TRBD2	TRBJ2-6	TGTGCCATCAGCAACCCTAGCGGGGGCTTCTCTGGGGCCAACGTCCTGACTTTC	CAISNPSGGFSGANVLTF
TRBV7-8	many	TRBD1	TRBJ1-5	TGTGCCAGCAGCGCCCGGGACAGGGATCAGCCCCAGCATTTT	CASSARDRDQPQHF
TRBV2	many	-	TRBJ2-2	TGTGCCAGCAGTGGCGGGGAGCTGTTTTTT	CASSGGELFF
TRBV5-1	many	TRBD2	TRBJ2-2	TGCGCCAGCAGCCCTAGCGGGGCGAACACCGGGGAGCTGTTTTTT	CASSPSGANTGELFF
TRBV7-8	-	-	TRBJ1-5	TGTGCCAGCAGCCCGGACTTCACACTGCCCCAGCATTTT	CASSPDFTLPQHF
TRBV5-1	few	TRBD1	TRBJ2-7	TGCGCCAGCAGCGCCTCGGGACAGGCAGGCGAGCAGTACTTC	CASSASGQAGEQYF
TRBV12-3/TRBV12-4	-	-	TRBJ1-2	TGTGCCAGCAATTGGGGGACCGGGGTCTATGGCTACACCTTC	CASNWGTGVYGYTF
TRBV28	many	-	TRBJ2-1	TGTGCCAGCAGCGAGCCCTTTGGGGTGATGTACCCCTACAATGAGCAGTTCTTC	CASSEPFGVMYPYNEQFF